This T cell receptor (beta chain) is drawn from a study of shared clonotypes between healthy human individuals. Study-level results: Naive CD4 clonotype sharing across four donors was approximately 5%.

A word on this clone: What it binds is not known. One end of the junction does not line up with germline, which may come from a read error.

There are 14 residues in the CDR3. Germline CDR1 and CDR2: SGHAT and FQNNGV. For every subset, genomic DNA was evenly distributed across several immunoSEQ plates. Produced via immunoSEQ multiplex PCR; TCRdb's table is partial and in-frame only. The sample gives under 200,000 clones, approximately 92% of which show up once; 0.067% is in the top ten. Material for sequencing was naive CD4+ T cells sorted from blood. Subset defined: CD45RA+ positively selected. The TCR originated in a woman aged 30 to 39 in good health. This sequence joins TRBV11-2 and TRBJ2-5, with D uncertain. The J call is doubtful: the DNA matches TRBJ2-7 better. The CDR3 here is CASSLYQVSHEQYF. Written as DNA, the CDR3 is TGTGCCAGCAGCTTATACCAGGTCTCCCACGAGCAGTACTTC.